This is a list of T cell receptor beta chains from one sample in a study of blood T cell repertoires in COVID-19. TCRdb keeps only in-frame clones here, not all; method: immunoSEQ multiplex PCR. The data contain over 200,000 clones, almost 90% of them seen just once; the ten biggest clones take up less than 3%. Input material: peripheral blood. These receptors were collected from a woman in her sixties with acute or convalescent COVID-19. CDR3s include the opening cysteine and the closing phenylalanine or tryptophan. Fields, in order: J gene, clone size, D gene, V gene, CDR3 length, CDR3 DNA, CDR3 protein. D genes are given only for firm matches. Expanded clones are given a class, and other clones once, few, many or no size at all.

J gene: TRBJ1-1; clone size: -; D gene: -; V gene: TRBV3-1/TRBV3-2; CDR3 length: 14; CDR3 DNA: TGTGCCAGCAGCCTTCCAGGGATACACACTGAAGCTTTCTTT; CDR3 protein: CASSLPGIHTEAFF
J gene: TRBJ1-2; clone size: few; D gene: -; V gene: TRBV28; CDR3 length: 13; CDR3 DNA: TGTGCCAGCAGAAACACAGTCAACTATGGCTACACCTTC; CDR3 protein: CASRNTVNYGYTF
J gene: TRBJ1-5; clone size: -; D gene: TRBD1; V gene: TRBV7-8; CDR3 length: 15; CDR3 DNA: TGTGCCAGCAGTTTCGGACAGGAAAGGGATCAGCCCCAGCATTTT; CDR3 protein: CASSFGQERDQPQHF
J gene: TRBJ2-1; clone size: -; D gene: TRBD1; V gene: TRBV27; CDR3 length: 15; CDR3 DNA: TGTGCCAGCAGTGCGGACAGGGGATACGGGAATGAGCAGTTCTTC; CDR3 protein: CASSADRGYGNEQFF
J gene: TRBJ2-3; clone size: -; D gene: TRBD1; V gene: TRBV11-2; CDR3 length: 13; CDR3 DNA: TGTGCCAGCAGCCCGAACCGGGACAGGGGATTGTATTTT; CDR3 protein: CASSPNRDRGLYF
J gene: TRBJ1-1; clone size: -; D gene: -; V gene: TRBV2; CDR3 length: 14; CDR3 DNA: TGTGCCACGCAGGGTTTCTCGATGAACACTGAAGCTTTCTTT; CDR3 protein: CATQGFSMNTEAFF
J gene: TRBJ2-5; clone size: -; D gene: -; V gene: TRBV7-7; CDR3 length: 15; CDR3 DNA: TGTGCCAGCAGCTTAGGTAGTGTAGTTCAAGAGACCCAGTACTTC; CDR3 protein: CASSLGSVVQETQYF
J gene: TRBJ2-2; clone size: -; D gene: TRBD2; V gene: TRBV7-2; CDR3 length: 17; CDR3 DNA: TGTGCCAGCAGCTTATCCCTGTTAGCGGGAAGAACCGGGGAGCTGTTTTTT; CDR3 protein: CASSLSLLAGRTGELFF
J gene: TRBJ2-7; clone size: -; D gene: -; V gene: TRBV12-2; CDR3 length: 15; CDR3 DNA: TGTGCAAGTCGCTTAGAAGAGACAGCGAGCTACGAGCAGTACTTC; CDR3 protein: CASRLEETASYEQYF
J gene: TRBJ1-2; clone size: -; D gene: TRBD1; V gene: TRBV14; CDR3 length: 14; CDR3 DNA: TGTGCCAGTACCGGGACAGGGGGCGTCTATGGCTACACCTTC; CDR3 protein: CASTGTGGVYGYTF
J gene: TRBJ1-1; clone size: -; D gene: TRBD1; V gene: TRBV18; CDR3 length: 14; CDR3 DNA: TGTGCCAGCTCACCTTCAGGGGGCTACACTGAAGCTTTCTTT; CDR3 protein: CASSPSGGYTEAFF
J gene: TRBJ1-1; clone size: -; D gene: -; V gene: TRBV5-5; CDR3 length: 14; CDR3 DNA: TGTGCCAGCAGCTTGTACAGGGTGAACACTGAAGCTTTCTTT; CDR3 protein: CASSLYRVNTEAFF
J gene: TRBJ2-2; clone size: -; D gene: TRBD1; V gene: TRBV7-9; CDR3 length: 17; CDR3 DNA: TGTGCCAGCAGCTTAGGAAGAGGGACAGGTAACACCGGGGAGCTGTTTTTT; CDR3 protein: CASSLGRGTGNTGELFF
J gene: TRBJ2-3; clone size: once; D gene: -; V gene: TRBV21-1; CDR3 length: 18; CDR3 DNA: TGTGCCAGCAGCAAAGTGGGGAAAACTTCAGGGCGACCAGATACGCAGTATTTT; CDR3 protein: CASSKVGKTSGRPDTQYF
J gene: TRBJ1-5; clone size: -; D gene: -; V gene: TRBV2; CDR3 length: 13; CDR3 DNA: TGTGCCAGCATGAGGGAGAGCAATCAGCCCCAGCATTTT; CDR3 protein: CASMRESNQPQHF
J gene: TRBJ2-5; clone size: once; D gene: TRBD2; V gene: TRBV18; CDR3 length: 14; CDR3 DNA: TGTGCCAGCTCACCCTCGGGACTAGCGGGAGAAAAGTACTTC; CDR3 protein: CASSPSGLAGEKYF
J gene: TRBJ2-7; clone size: few; D gene: -; V gene: TRBV5-6; CDR3 length: 12; CDR3 DNA: TGTGCCAGCAGCTTTAGCGCCTACGAGCAGTACTTC; CDR3 protein: CASSFSAYEQYF
J gene: TRBJ2-7; clone size: once; D gene: TRBD1; V gene: TRBV24-1; CDR3 length: 16; CDR3 DNA: TGTGCCACCAGTGACCCAAGACAGGGGGACTCCTACGAGCAGTACTTC; CDR3 protein: CATSDPRQGDSYEQYF
J gene: TRBJ1-5; clone size: -; D gene: -; V gene: TRBV7-2; CDR3 length: 16; CDR3 DNA: TGTGCCAGCAGCTCCCAAGGGACACCCCTGGGTCAGCCCCAGCATTTT; CDR3 protein: CASSSQGTPLGQPQHF
J gene: TRBJ1-1; clone size: -; D gene: TRBD1; V gene: TRBV5-1; CDR3 length: 14; CDR3 DNA: TGCGCCAGCAGCAGGACAGGGGGAGACACTGAAGCTTTCTTT; CDR3 protein: CASSRTGGDTEAFF
J gene: TRBJ2-7; clone size: -; D gene: -; V gene: TRBV6-1; CDR3 length: 14; CDR3 DNA: TGTGCCAGCAGTGAAGGACAGGCCACCTACGAGCAGTACTTC; CDR3 protein: CASSEGQATYEQYF
J gene: TRBJ1-1; clone size: -; D gene: -; V gene: TRBV18; CDR3 length: 15; CDR3 DNA: TGTGCCAGCTCATGGCGGGGGGACATGAACACTGAAGCTTTCTTT; CDR3 protein: CASSWRGDMNTEAFF
J gene: TRBJ2-4; clone size: -; D gene: -; V gene: TRBV18; CDR3 length: 16; CDR3 DNA: TGTGCCAGCTCATCCAACAGGGTTTTGGCCAAAAACATTCAGTACTTC; CDR3 protein: CASSSNRVLAKNIQYF
J gene: TRBJ1-5; clone size: few; D gene: TRBD1; V gene: TRBV4-1; CDR3 length: 21; CDR3 DNA: TGCGCCAGCAGCCAAAGGGCCGGGGACAGGGGATCGGGGTATAGCAATCAGCCCCAGCATTTT; CDR3 protein: CASSQRAGDRGSGYSNQPQHF
J gene: TRBJ2-7; clone size: -; D gene: -; V gene: TRBV9; CDR3 length: 15; CDR3 DNA: TGTGCCAGCAGCGCTGGGGAGTGGGGCTCCTACGAGCAGTACTTC; CDR3 protein: CASSAGEWGSYEQYF
J gene: TRBJ2-5; clone size: -; D gene: TRBD1; V gene: TRBV7-9; CDR3 length: 14; CDR3 DNA: TGTGCCAGCAGCTTAACAGGGGGAGAAGAGACCCAGTACTTC; CDR3 protein: CASSLTGGEETQYF
J gene: TRBJ1-2; clone size: -; D gene: -; V gene: TRBV5-8; CDR3 length: 15; CDR3 DNA: TGTGCCAGCAACCCTGACGACAGACGGAACTATGGCTACACCTTC; CDR3 protein: CASNPDDRRNYGYTF
J gene: TRBJ1-1; clone size: -; D gene: TRBD1; V gene: TRBV30; CDR3 length: 12; CDR3 DNA: TGTGCCTGGAGTGGCCAAGGGGACAGAACTTTCTTT; CDR3 protein: CAWSGQGDRTFF
J gene: TRBJ1-5; clone size: -; D gene: TRBD1; V gene: TRBV30; CDR3 length: 13; CDR3 DNA: TGTGCCTGGGCACAGGGGTGGAATCAGCCCCAGCATTTT; CDR3 protein: CAWAQGWNQPQHF
J gene: TRBJ1-1; clone size: many; D gene: -; V gene: TRBV7-2; CDR3 length: 13; CDR3 DNA: TGTGCCAGCAGCTTAGAGTTGAGGGCTGAAGCTTTCTTT; CDR3 protein: CASSLELRAEAFF
J gene: TRBJ1-2; clone size: -; D gene: -; V gene: TRBV7-9; CDR3 length: 14; CDR3 DNA: TGTGCCAGTCGCGCCTCGGGAATCTACTATGGCTACACCTTC; CDR3 protein: CASRASGIYYGYTF
J gene: TRBJ2-7; clone size: -; D gene: TRBD2; V gene: TRBV29-1; CDR3 length: 12; CDR3 DNA: TGCAGCGTGACTAGCGGAGCCTACGAGCAGTACTTC; CDR3 protein: CSVTSGAYEQYF
J gene: TRBJ1-2; clone size: -; D gene: -; V gene: TRBV19; CDR3 length: 13; CDR3 DNA: TGTGCCAGCACGAGGGTTCTTAACTATGGCTACACCTTC; CDR3 protein: CASTRVLNYGYTF
J gene: TRBJ1-5; clone size: -; D gene: -; V gene: TRBV2; CDR3 length: 15; CDR3 DNA: TGTGCCAGCAGTTCGACCGGGGGTGGCAATCAGCCCCAGCATTTT; CDR3 protein: CASSSTGGGNQPQHF
J gene: TRBJ2-5; clone size: -; D gene: TRBD2; V gene: TRBV15; CDR3 length: 18; CDR3 DNA: TGTGCCACCAGCAGAGATGGAGGAGCGGGGGGGCGGCGGGAGACCCAGTACTTC; CDR3 protein: CATSRDGGAGGRRETQYF
J gene: TRBJ2-1; clone size: -; D gene: TRBD1; V gene: TRBV2; CDR3 length: 16; CDR3 DNA: TGTGCCAGCTGCCCCCCCCGGACAGGGATGGACCATGAGCAGTTCTTC; CDR3 protein: CASCPPRTGMDHEQFF
J gene: TRBJ1-1; clone size: -; D gene: TRBD1; V gene: TRBV18; CDR3 length: 14; CDR3 DNA: TGTGCCAGCTCACAACAGGGGAAGAACACTGAAGCTTTCTTT; CDR3 protein: CASSQQGKNTEAFF
J gene: TRBJ2-7; clone size: -; D gene: TRBD2; V gene: TRBV20-1; CDR3 length: 11; CDR3 DNA: TGCAGTGCAAGCGGGACCCACGAGCAGTACTTC; CDR3 protein: CSASGTHEQYF
J gene: TRBJ1-5; clone size: -; D gene: -; V gene: TRBV19; CDR3 length: 14; CDR3 DNA: TGTGCCAGTAATACAGGAGATCTCAATCAGCCCCAGCATTTT; CDR3 protein: CASNTGDLNQPQHF
J gene: TRBJ2-2; clone size: -; D gene: -; V gene: TRBV27; CDR3 length: 17; CDR3 DNA: TGTGCCAGCAGTTCTGGGACACCCGTTTCTAGCACCGGGGAGCTGTTTTTT; CDR3 protein: CASSSGTPVSSTGELFF
J gene: TRBJ2-1; clone size: -; D gene: TRBD2; V gene: TRBV11-2; CDR3 length: 16; CDR3 DNA: TGTGCCAGCAGCTTAGCTGCGGGGGGAGGCTACAATGAGCAGTTCTTC; CDR3 protein: CASSLAAGGGYNEQFF
J gene: TRBJ1-5; clone size: -; D gene: -; V gene: TRBV6-2/TRBV6-3; CDR3 length: 19; CDR3 DNA: TGTGCCAGCAGTTACCGAGGGACAACTACGAAGACCCTCAATCAGCCCCAGCATTTT; CDR3 protein: CASSYRGTTTKTLNQPQHF
J gene: TRBJ2-2; clone size: once; D gene: -; V gene: TRBV18; CDR3 length: 16; CDR3 DNA: TGTGCCAGCTCACCACCGAGGACAGTCCTTGGGGGGGAGCTGTTTTTT; CDR3 protein: CASSPPRTVLGGELFF
J gene: TRBJ2-7; clone size: -; D gene: TRBD2; V gene: TRBV3-1/TRBV3-2; CDR3 length: 14; CDR3 DNA: TGTGCCAGCAGCCAAGGCAGCGGGAGCTACGAGCAGTACTTC; CDR3 protein: CASSQGSGSYEQYF
J gene: TRBJ2-7; clone size: -; D gene: -; V gene: TRBV29-1; CDR3 length: 18; CDR3 DNA: TGCAGCGTTGAGGGGGGACTCCTCTCAAGTTGTCGGTCCTACGAGCAGTACTTC; CDR3 protein: CSVEGGLLSSCRSYEQYF
J gene: TRBJ1-5; clone size: -; D gene: -; V gene: TRBV6-5; CDR3 length: 14; CDR3 DNA: TGTGCCAGCAGTTCCGGACAGCATAATCAGCCCCAGCATTTT; CDR3 protein: CASSSGQHNQPQHF
J gene: TRBJ2-7; clone size: few; D gene: -; V gene: TRBV4-2; CDR3 length: 15; CDR3 DNA: TGTGCCAGCAGCCAAAGCAGGCTCGCCTCCTACGAGCAGTACTTC; CDR3 protein: CASSQSRLASYEQYF
J gene: TRBJ2-2; clone size: -; D gene: TRBD1; V gene: TRBV10-1; CDR3 length: 16; CDR3 DNA: TGCGCCAGCAGCGGGACAGGGGTACGCGGCACCGGGGAGCTGTTTTTT; CDR3 protein: CASSGTGVRGTGELFF
J gene: TRBJ2-1; clone size: -; D gene: TRBD1; V gene: TRBV25-1; CDR3 length: 15; CDR3 DNA: TGTGCCAGCAGTCCCCATAAGGCAGGGGGCGGTGAGCAGTTCTTC; CDR3 protein: CASSPHKAGGGEQFF
J gene: TRBJ1-5; clone size: -; D gene: TRBD1; V gene: TRBV5-8; CDR3 length: 14; CDR3 DNA: TGTGCCAGCAGCGGGGGACAGCTGCACCAGCCCCAGCATTTT; CDR3 protein: CASSGGQLHQPQHF
J gene: TRBJ1-1; clone size: -; D gene: -; V gene: TRBV15; CDR3 length: 16; CDR3 DNA: TGTGCCACCAGCAGAGATCTCGGGGTAATGAACACTGAAGCTTTCTTT; CDR3 protein: CATSRDLGVMNTEAFF
J gene: TRBJ2-1; clone size: once; D gene: TRBD2; V gene: TRBV6-5; CDR3 length: 15; CDR3 DNA: TGTGCCAGCAGTTACGCTAGCGGGGCCTACAATGAGCAGTTCTTC; CDR3 protein: CASSYASGAYNEQFF
J gene: TRBJ1-4; clone size: -; D gene: -; V gene: TRBV5-1; CDR3 length: 15; CDR3 DNA: TGCGCCAGCAGCTTCCGGGGTTCAACTAATGAAAAACTGTTTTTT; CDR3 protein: CASSFRGSTNEKLFF
J gene: TRBJ2-2; clone size: -; D gene: TRBD1; V gene: TRBV7-2; CDR3 length: 16; CDR3 DNA: TGTGCCAGCAGCTTAGATGGGACAGGGGTAACCGGGGAGCTGTTTTTT; CDR3 protein: CASSLDGTGVTGELFF
J gene: TRBJ1-1; clone size: -; D gene: -; V gene: TRBV14; CDR3 length: 16; CDR3 DNA: TGTGCCAGCAGCCGCCCTTGGGGGGGGTCCGACACTGAAGCTTTCTTT; CDR3 protein: CASSRPWGGSDTEAFF
J gene: TRBJ1-5; clone size: -; D gene: TRBD1; V gene: TRBV10-3; CDR3 length: 16; CDR3 DNA: TGTGCCATCAGTGAGTCAGGGACAGGGGTTGGGCAGCCCCAGCATTTT; CDR3 protein: CAISESGTGVGQPQHF
J gene: TRBJ2-7; clone size: -; D gene: TRBD2; V gene: TRBV18; CDR3 length: 14; CDR3 DNA: TGTGCCAGCTCACCTCAAGCGGGGGCGGACGAGCAGTACTTC; CDR3 protein: CASSPQAGADEQYF
J gene: TRBJ2-7; clone size: -; D gene: TRBD2; V gene: TRBV24-1; CDR3 length: 14; CDR3 DNA: TGTGCCACCAGTAAAAGCGGGGCAGTCTACGAGCAGTACTTC; CDR3 protein: CATSKSGAVYEQYF
J gene: TRBJ2-7; clone size: -; D gene: TRBD2; V gene: TRBV7-2; CDR3 length: 14; CDR3 DNA: TGTGCCAGCAGCCTACCCGGGACTAGTAACGAGCAGTACTTC; CDR3 protein: CASSLPGTSNEQYF
J gene: TRBJ2-7; clone size: -; D gene: -; V gene: TRBV3-1/TRBV3-2; CDR3 length: 11; CDR3 DNA: TGTGCCAGCAGCCAGCAGTACGAGCAGTACTTC; CDR3 protein: CASSQQYEQYF